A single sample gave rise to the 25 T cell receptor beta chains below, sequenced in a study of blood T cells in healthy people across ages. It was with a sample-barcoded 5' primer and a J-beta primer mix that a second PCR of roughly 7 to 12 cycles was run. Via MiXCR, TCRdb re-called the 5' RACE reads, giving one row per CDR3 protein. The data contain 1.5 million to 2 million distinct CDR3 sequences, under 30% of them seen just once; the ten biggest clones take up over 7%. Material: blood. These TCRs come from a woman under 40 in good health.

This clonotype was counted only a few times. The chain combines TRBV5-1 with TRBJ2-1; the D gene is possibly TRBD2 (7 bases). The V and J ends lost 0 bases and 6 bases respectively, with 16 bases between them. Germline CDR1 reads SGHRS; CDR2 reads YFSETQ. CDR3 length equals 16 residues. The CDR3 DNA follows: TGCGCCAGCAGCTTGGTTATGGGGGGGGGCGTCAATGAGCAGTTCTTC. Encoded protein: CASSLVMGGGVNEQFF. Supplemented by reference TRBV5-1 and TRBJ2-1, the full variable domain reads KAGVTQTPRYLIKTRGQQVTLSCSPISGHRSVSWYQQTPGQGLQFLFEYFSETQRNKGNFPGRFSGRQFSNSRSEMNVSTLELGDSALYLCASSLVMGGGVNEQFFGPGTRLTVL.

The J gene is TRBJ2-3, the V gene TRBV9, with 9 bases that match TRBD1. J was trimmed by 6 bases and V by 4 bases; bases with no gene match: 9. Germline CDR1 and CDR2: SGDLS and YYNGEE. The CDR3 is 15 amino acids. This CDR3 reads CASSPEGTGLDTQYF. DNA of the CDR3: TGTGCCAGCAGCCCCGAGGGGACAGGGCTGGATACGCAGTATTTT.

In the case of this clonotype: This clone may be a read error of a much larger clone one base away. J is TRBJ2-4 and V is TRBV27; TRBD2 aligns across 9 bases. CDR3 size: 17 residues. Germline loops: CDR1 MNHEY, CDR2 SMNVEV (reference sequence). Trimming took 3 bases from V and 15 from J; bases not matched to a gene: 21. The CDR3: CASSFRRWSGRTDERYF. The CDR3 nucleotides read TGTGCCAGCAGTTTCCGTCGATGGAGCGGGAGGACTGACGAGCGGTACTTC.

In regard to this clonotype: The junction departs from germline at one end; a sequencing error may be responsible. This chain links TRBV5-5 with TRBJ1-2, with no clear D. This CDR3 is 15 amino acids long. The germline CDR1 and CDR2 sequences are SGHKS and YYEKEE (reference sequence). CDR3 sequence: CACSLDWATNYGYTF. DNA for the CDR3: TGTGCCTGCAGCTTGGACTGGGCGACTAACTATGGCTACACCTTC.

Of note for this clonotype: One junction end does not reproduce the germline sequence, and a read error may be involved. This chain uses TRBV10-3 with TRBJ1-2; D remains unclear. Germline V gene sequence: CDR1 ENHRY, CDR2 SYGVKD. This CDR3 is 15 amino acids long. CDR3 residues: CTISEERSTNYGYTF. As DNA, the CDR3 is TGTACCATCAGTGAAGAGAGGAGTACTAACTATGGCTACACCTTC.

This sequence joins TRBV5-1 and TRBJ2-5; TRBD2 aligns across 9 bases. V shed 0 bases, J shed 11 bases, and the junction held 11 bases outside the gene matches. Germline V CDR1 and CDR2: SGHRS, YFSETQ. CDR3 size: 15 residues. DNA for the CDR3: TGCGCCAGCAGCTTGGGCGGGGGGGCTAGTAATGAGCAGTACTTC. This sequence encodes CASSLGGGASNEQYF.

The CDR3 DNA reads as TGCAGTGCTAGAACTAGCACTAGCTCCTACAATGAGCAGTTCTTC. Amino acid sequence: CSARTSTSSYNEQFF. The chain links TRBV20-1 to TRBJ2-1; D is perhaps TRBD2 (6 bases). This CDR3 is 15 amino acids long. Germline V gene data show CDR1 as DFQATT and CDR2 as SNEGSKA (reference sequence). V lost 2 bases to trimming and J lost 0 bases, with 11 bases between them.

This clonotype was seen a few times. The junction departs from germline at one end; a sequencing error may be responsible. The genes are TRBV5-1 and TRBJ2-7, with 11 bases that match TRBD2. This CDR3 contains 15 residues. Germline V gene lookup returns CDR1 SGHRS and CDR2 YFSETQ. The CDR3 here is CASSGLAGGTYGQYF. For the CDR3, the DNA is TGCGCCAGCAGCGGGCTAGCGGGAGGTACATACGGGCAGTACTTC.

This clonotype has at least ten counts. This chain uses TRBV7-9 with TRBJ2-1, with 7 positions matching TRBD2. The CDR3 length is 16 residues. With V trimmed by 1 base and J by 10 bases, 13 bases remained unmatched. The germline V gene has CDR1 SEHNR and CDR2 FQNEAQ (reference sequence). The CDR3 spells CASSLEIGGGRGEQFF. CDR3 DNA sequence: TGTGCCAGCAGCTTAGAGATCGGCGGCGGGAGAGGCGAGCAGTTCTTC.

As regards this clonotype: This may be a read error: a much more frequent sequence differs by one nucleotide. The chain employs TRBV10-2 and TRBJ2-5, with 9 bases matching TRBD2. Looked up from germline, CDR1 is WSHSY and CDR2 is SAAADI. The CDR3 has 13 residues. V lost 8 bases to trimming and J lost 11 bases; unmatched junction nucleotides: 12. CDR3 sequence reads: CASGGTSWEEQYF. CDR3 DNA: TGCGCCAGCGGTGGGACTAGCTGGGAGGAGCAGTACTTC.

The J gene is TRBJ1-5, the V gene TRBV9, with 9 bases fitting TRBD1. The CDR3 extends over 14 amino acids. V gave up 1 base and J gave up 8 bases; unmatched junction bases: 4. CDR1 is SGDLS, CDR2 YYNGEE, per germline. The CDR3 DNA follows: TGTGCCAGCAGCGTATCACAGGGGGCTGAGCCCCAGCATTTT. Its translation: CASSVSQGAEPQHF.

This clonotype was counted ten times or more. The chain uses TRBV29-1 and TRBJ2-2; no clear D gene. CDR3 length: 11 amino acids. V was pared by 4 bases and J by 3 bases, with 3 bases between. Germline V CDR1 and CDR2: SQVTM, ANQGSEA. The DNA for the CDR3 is TGCAGCGTTGGGGACACCGGGGAGCTGTTTTTT. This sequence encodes CSVGDTGELFF.

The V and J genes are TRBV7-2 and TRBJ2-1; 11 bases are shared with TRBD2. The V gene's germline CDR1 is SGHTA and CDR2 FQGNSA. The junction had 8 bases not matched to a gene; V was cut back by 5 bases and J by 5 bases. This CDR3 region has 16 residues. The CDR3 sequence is CASSHVGTSGNNEQFF. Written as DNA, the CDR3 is TGTGCCAGCAGCCACGTAGGGACTAGCGGCAACAATGAGCAGTTCTTC.

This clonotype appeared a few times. The CDR3 loop is CASSLRSSSGANVLTF. The CDR3 DNA sequence: TGCGCCAGCAGCTTGAGGTCGAGCTCTGGGGCCAACGTCCTGACTTTC. The chain employs TRBV5-1 and TRBJ2-6; D is ambiguous. V was trimmed by 1 base and J by 0 bases, leaving 8 bases between them. Germline V lookup: CDR1 SGHRS, CDR2 YFSETQ. The CDR3 sequence is 16 residues long.

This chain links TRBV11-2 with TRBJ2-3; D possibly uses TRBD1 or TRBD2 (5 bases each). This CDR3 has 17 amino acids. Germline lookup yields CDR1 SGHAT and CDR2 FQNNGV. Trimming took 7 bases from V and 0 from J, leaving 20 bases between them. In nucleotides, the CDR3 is TGTGCCAGCACGAACGTTCGGGGCGGAACTAGCACAGATACGCAGTATTTT. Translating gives CASTNVRGGTSTDTQYF.

CDR3 residues: CASSDAGTSYEQFF. CDR3 DNA: TGTGCCAGCAGCGACGCCGGGACTAGCTATGAGCAGTTCTTC. The chain couples TRBV11-2 to TRBJ2-1, with 9 bases aligning to TRBD2. This CDR3 comprises 14 residues. Germline V CDR1 and CDR2: SGHAT, FQNNGV. V gave up 5 bases and J gave up 8 bases; unmatched junction bases: 7.

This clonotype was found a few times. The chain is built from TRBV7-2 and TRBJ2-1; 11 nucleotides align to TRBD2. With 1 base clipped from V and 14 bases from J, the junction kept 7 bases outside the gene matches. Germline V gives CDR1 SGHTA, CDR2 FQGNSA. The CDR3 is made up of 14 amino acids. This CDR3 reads CASSLESSGRVKFF. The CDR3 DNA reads TGTGCCAGCAGCTTAGAGAGTAGCGGGAGGGTTAAGTTCTTC. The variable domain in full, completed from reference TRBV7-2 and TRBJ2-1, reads GAGVSQSPSNKVTEKGKDVELRCDPISGHTALYWYRQSLGQGLEFLIYFQGNSAPDKSGLPSDRFSAERTGGSVSTLTIQRTQQEDSAVYLCASSLESSGRVKFFGPGTRLTVL.

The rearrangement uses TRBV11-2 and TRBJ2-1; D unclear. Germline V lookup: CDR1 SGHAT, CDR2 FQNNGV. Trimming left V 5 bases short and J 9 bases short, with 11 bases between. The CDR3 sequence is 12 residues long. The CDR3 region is CASSPAQVEQFF. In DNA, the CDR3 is TGTGCCAGCAGCCCAGCCCAGGTTGAGCAGTTCTTC.

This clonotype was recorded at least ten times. CDR3 residues: CSVGADGYEQYF. The DNA of the CDR3 is TGCAGCGTTGGGGCCGACGGGTACGAGCAGTACTTC. The rearrangement links TRBV29-1 to TRBJ2-7, with no clear D. With 4 bases removed from V and 4 bases from J, the gap between germline ends came to 11 bases. Germline V gene lookup returns CDR1 SQVTM and CDR2 ANQGSEA. This CDR3 has 12 amino acids.

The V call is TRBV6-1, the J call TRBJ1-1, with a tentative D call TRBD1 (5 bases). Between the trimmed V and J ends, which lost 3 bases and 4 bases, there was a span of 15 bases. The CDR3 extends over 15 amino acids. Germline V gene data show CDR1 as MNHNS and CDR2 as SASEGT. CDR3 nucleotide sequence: TGTGCCAGCAGTGATGTGGGGCTTCCGAGCACTGAAGCTTTCTTT. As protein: CASSDVGLPSTEAFF.

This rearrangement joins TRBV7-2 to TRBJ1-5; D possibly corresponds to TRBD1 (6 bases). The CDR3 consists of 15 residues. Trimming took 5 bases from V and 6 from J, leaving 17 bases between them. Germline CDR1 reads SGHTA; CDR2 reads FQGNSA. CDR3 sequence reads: CASSQRGGASQPQHF. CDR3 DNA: TGTGCCAGCAGCCAGAGAGGGGGGGCTAGTCAGCCCCAGCATTTT.

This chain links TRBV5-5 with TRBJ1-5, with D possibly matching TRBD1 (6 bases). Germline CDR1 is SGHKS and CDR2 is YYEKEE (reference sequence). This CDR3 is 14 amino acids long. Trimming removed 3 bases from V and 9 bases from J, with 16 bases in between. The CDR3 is CASSWAVQGGPQHF. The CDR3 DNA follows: TGTGCCAGCAGCTGGGCAGTTCAAGGGGGGCCCCAGCATTTT.

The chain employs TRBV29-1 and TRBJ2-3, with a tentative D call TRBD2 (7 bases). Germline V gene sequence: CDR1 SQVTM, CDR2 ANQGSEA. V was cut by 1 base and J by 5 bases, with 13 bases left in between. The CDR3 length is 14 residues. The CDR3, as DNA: TGCAGCGTTGAAGGGGGGGGCTTGGGAGATACGCAGTATTTT. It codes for CSVEGGGLGDTQYF.

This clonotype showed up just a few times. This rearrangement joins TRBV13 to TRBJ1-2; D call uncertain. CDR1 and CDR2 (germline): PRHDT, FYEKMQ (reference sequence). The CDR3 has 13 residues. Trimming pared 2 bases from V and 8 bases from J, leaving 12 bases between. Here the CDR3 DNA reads TGTGCCAGCAGCTTAAAGGGCCCCGCGGGCTACACCTTC. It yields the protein CASSLKGPAGYTF.

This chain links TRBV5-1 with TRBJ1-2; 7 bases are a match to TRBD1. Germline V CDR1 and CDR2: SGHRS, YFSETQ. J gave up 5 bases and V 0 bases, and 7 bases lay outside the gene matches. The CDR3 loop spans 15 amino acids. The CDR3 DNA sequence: TGCGCCAGCAGCTTGGAGGTACAGGGGCTGTATGGCTACACCTTC. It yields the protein CASSLEVQGLYGYTF.